Sequencing of this TCR beta chain was carried out in a study of human T cells and chemical hapten exposure. The library tagged individual cDNA molecules with unique molecular identifiers. In TCRdb, the RACE reads were re-called with MiXCR into one record per CDR3 protein. The data show under 100,000 distinct CDR3 sequences, around 9.6% seen once. There are 15 residues in the CDR3. Trimming left V 2 bases short and J 4 bases short, with 15 bases between. CDR1 is MDHEN and CDR2 is SYDVKM in the germline V gene. The study, taken as a whole, reports: Expanded TCR sets contained significantly more large CDR3 similarity clusters than controls. With regard to DPC sensitization, TCRs above 1 in 1000 frequency did not change.

The sample's time point: patch test 2, 6 weeks after DPC sensitization. Treatment indicated: therapeutic diphenylcyclopropenone sensitization with weekly scalp DPC. This clonotype has a count of ten or more. Its antigen is unknown. The sample here was whole blood, taken in connection with sensitization to the hapten diphenylcyclopropenone (DPC). The receptor was isolated from a woman aged 30 to 39 with alopecia areata. Some clones in this sample may be carry-over from other donors' samples. V is TRBV28 and J is TRBJ2-7; the D gene is possibly TRBD1 (5 bases). The CDR3 DNA sequence: TGTGCCAGCAGTTTACAGGGTAGAGTTAGGTACGAGCAGTACTTC. It yields the protein CASSLQGRVRYEQYF.